This TCR beta chain was retrieved from a study of response to subunit inactivated influenza vaccine. TCRdb reprocessed the RT-PCR reads with MiXCR, giving one entry per CDR3 protein. This repertoire shows about 570,000 distinct CDR3 sequences, over 9% found once; its top ten account for roughly 11%. Per the germline V gene, CDR1 is SGHTA and CDR2 is FQGNSA. The V gene end was trimmed by 5 bases and the J gene end by 13 bases; junction bases not matched to a gene: 8. The CDR3 contains 12 residues. These data were likewise used in another study, on T cells expressing NK-cell markers. From that study: As the method of synthesis, 5'RACE template switching with UMIs yielded TCR beta cDNA. Researchers got TCR beta repertoires out of sorted CD3+CD56+NKG2C+, CD3+CD56+NKG2C- and CD3+CD56-NKG2C+ T cells. The same clonotypes also predominated in the CD3+CD56-NKG2C+ fraction of a handful of donors.

The chain carries TRBV7-2 and TRBJ2-1; TRBD1 aligns across 7 bases. The receptor was isolated from a man over 45 who received an inactivated influenza vaccine. The input for sequencing was PBMCs from blood, taken on the day of vaccination. CDR3 sequence reads: CASSLDRAIQFF. The CDR3 DNA reads TGTGCCAGCAGCCTCGACAGGGCTATACAGTTCTTC.